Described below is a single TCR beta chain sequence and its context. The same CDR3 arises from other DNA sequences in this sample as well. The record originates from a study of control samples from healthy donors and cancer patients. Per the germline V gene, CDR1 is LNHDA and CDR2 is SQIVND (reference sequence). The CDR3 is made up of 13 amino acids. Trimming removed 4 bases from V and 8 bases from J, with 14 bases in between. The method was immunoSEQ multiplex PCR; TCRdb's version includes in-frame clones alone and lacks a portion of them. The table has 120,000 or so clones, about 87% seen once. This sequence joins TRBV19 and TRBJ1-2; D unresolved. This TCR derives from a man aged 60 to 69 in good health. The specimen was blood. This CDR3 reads CASSTTGGSGYTF. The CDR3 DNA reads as TGTGCCAGTAGTACGACTGGCGGGTCCGGCTACACCTTC. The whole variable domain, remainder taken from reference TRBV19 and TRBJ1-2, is DGGITQSPKYLFRKEGQNVTLSCEQNLNHDAMYWYRQDPGQGLRLIYYSQIVNDFQKGDIAEGYSVSREKKESFPLTVTSAQKNPTAFYLCASSTTGGSGYTFGSGTRLTVV.